What follows are 27 T cell receptor beta chains derived from one specimen sequenced in a study of blood T cell repertoires in COVID-19. The data were produced by immunoSEQ multiplex PCR, yet TCRdb's version contains in-frame clones alone and is incomplete. The sample has a few hundred thousand clones, roughly 88% seen once. The source material was peripheral blood. These receptors originate from a middle-aged man who had recovered from COVID-19.

The V and J genes are TRBV29-1 and TRBJ1-4; D perhaps matches TRBD1 (6 bases). With 2 bases removed from V and 8 bases from J, the gap between germline ends came to 9 bases. CDR1 and CDR2 (germline): SQVTM, ANQGSEA. The CDR3 extends over 12 amino acids. The CDR3 protein is CSVEPGEEKLFF. The DNA of the CDR3 is TGCAGCGTTGAACCAGGGGAAGAAAAACTGTTTTTT.

The chain couples TRBV5-6 to TRBJ2-5, with 7 bases lining up with TRBD2. The trim removed 1 base at V and 5 bases at J, leaving 8 bases unmatched. Per germline, CDR1 SGHDT and CDR2 YYEEEE. The CDR3 is made up of 15 amino acids. The CDR3 DNA is TGTGCCAGCAGCTTGATATTAGCGGGCCGTGAGACCCAGTACTTC. Its translation: CASSLILAGRETQYF. Drawing the rest from reference TRBV5-6 and TRBJ2-5, the complete variable domain is DAGVTQSPTHLIKTRGQQVTLRCSPKSGHDTVSWYQQALGQGPQFIFQYYEEEERQRGNFPDRFSGHQFPNYSSELNVNALLLGDSALYLCASSLILAGRETQYFGPGTRLLVL.

The V and J genes are TRBV6-2 or TRBV6-3 and TRBJ1-1; 7 bases fit TRBD1. The CDR3 length is 16 residues. CDR1 is MNHEY and CDR2 is SVGEGT in the germline V gene. V lost 6 bases, J lost 0 bases, and 10 bases stayed unmatched. CDR3 sequence reads: CASSPLEGAMNTEAFF. The CDR3 DNA sequence: TGTGCCAGCAGCCCACTGGAGGGGGCTATGAACACTGAAGCTTTCTTT.

The chain recombines TRBV2 with TRBJ2-2; D might be TRBD1 (5 bases). The CDR3 sequence is 13 residues long. The V and J ends lost 5 bases and 6 bases respectively, with 10 bases between them. Germline V gene data show CDR1 as SNHLY and CDR2 as FYNNEI. CDR3 in DNA: TGTGCCAGCAGTCTTCTAGGGGCCGGGGAGCTGTTTTTT. Amino acids: CASSLLGAGELFF.

The V gene is TRBV4-1, the J gene TRBJ2-5, with 9 bases identical to TRBD2. CDR1 and CDR2 from the germline V gene are MGHRA and YSYEKL. The CDR3 totals 13 residues. J gave up 5 bases and V 2 bases, and 0 bases lay outside the gene matches. CDR3 residues: CASSQSGGETQYF. In DNA, the CDR3 is TGCGCCAGCAGCCAAAGCGGGGGGGAGACCCAGTACTTC.

This chain uses TRBV6-5 with TRBJ1-4, with 7 nucleotides matching TRBD1. J gave up 2 bases and V 5 bases, and 2 bases lay outside the gene matches. Germline loops: CDR1 MNHEY, CDR2 SVGAGI. The length of the CDR3 is 14 residues. As DNA, the CDR3 is TGTGCCAGCAGTAAACAGGGGACTAATGAAAAACTGTTTTTT. Protein: CASSKQGTNEKLFF.

The V call is TRBV10-3, the J call TRBJ2-1; 10 bases are a match to TRBD2. The CDR3 has 14 residues. The germline V gene has CDR1 ENHRY and CDR2 SYGVKD. V lost 5 bases to trimming and J lost 5 bases; unmatched junction nucleotides: 3. The CDR3 reads CAISTSGTNNEQFF. The CDR3 DNA is TGTGCCATCAGTACTAGCGGGACCAACAATGAGCAGTTCTTC.

This chain joins TRBV18 and TRBJ1-2, with 7 bases lining up with TRBD1. The J segment lost 8 bases and the V segment lost 0 bases, leaving 9 bases of the junction unmatched. This CDR3 is 15 amino acids long. The germline V gene has CDR1 KGHSH and CDR2 LQKENI. The CDR3 coding sequence is TGTGCCAGCTCACCACCCCATAGACAGGGAGGAGGCTACACCTTC. It specifies CASSPPHRQGGGYTF. The full variable domain, in which reference TRBV18 and TRBJ1-2 provide the parts outside the CDR3, is NAGVMQNPRHLVRRRGQEARLRCSPMKGHSHVYWYRQLPEEGLKFMVYLQKENIIDESGMPKERFSAEFPKEGPSILRIQQVVRGDSAAYFCASSPPHRQGGGYTFGSGTRLTVV.

The chain recombines TRBV6-5 with TRBJ2-7, with D possibly TRBD1 on 6 matching bases. CDR1 and CDR2 (germline): MNHEY, SVGAGI. The CDR3 loop spans 12 amino acids. V was pared by 5 bases and J by 7 bases, with 12 bases between. The DNA of the CDR3 is TGTGCCAGCAGTCGCCCGAGGGGGGAGCAGTACTTC. Encoded protein: CASSRPRGEQYF.

The V call is TRBV7-2, the J call TRBJ1-4, with 7 bases that match TRBD1. Germline V gene data show CDR1 as SGHTA and CDR2 as FQGNSA. CDR3 length: 14 residues. Trimming took 2 bases from V and 4 from J; bases not matched to a gene: 1. The CDR3 DNA is TGTGCCAGCAGCTTACAGGGGGGTAATGAAAAACTGTTTTTT. Translation: CASSLQGGNEKLFF.

This clone was counted a single time. The CDR3, as DNA: TGTGCCAGCAGCCCGGGACTAGCGGGAGTCAATGAGCAGTTCTTC. This translates into CASSPGLAGVNEQFF. The rearrangement joins TRBV4-2 to TRBJ2-1; TRBD2 matches at 14 bases. This CDR3 is 15 amino acids long. CDR1 is LGHNA, CDR2 YNFKEQ, per germline. With 4 bases clipped from V and 6 bases from J, the junction kept 2 bases outside the gene matches.

This chain connects TRBV9 to TRBJ2-3; D is perhaps TRBD2 (5 bases). There are 15 residues in the CDR3. Per the germline V gene, CDR1 is SGDLS and CDR2 is YYNGEE. Trimming removed 4 bases from V and 1 base from J, with 13 bases in between. CDR3 amino acids: CASSPRSSGTDTQYF. CDR3 in DNA: TGTGCCAGCAGCCCGCGGAGTAGCGGCACAGATACGCAGTATTTT.

The DNA of the CDR3 is TGTGCCAGCAGCGTTAGGACAGAGAACACCGGGGAGCTGTTTTTT. Translated: CASSVRTENTGELFF. J is TRBJ2-2 and V is TRBV9, with D tentatively TRBD1 (6 bases). Deletions cut 2 bases from V and 1 base from J, with 9 bases between. Germline loops: CDR1 SGDLS, CDR2 YYNGEE. This CDR3 is built from 15 residues. The complete variable domain, with remaining parts taken from reference TRBV9 and TRBJ2-2, reads DSGVTQTPKHLITATGQRVTLRCSPRSGDLSVYWYQQSLDQGLQFLIQYYNGEERAKGNILERFSAQQFPDLHSELNLSSLELGDSALYFCASSVRTENTGELFFGEGSRLTVL.

The chain employs TRBV27 and TRBJ2-7; 10 bases are shared with TRBD2. Germline assignment: CDR1 MNHEY and CDR2 SMNVEV (reference sequence). Germline trimming cut 4 bases from V and 4 bases from J; bases unmatched to any gene: 1. The CDR3 is made up of 13 amino acids. CDR3 loop: CASSWGLAYEQYF. CDR3 DNA: TGTGCCAGCAGTTGGGGACTAGCGTACGAGCAGTACTTC.

The V and J genes are TRBV11-3 and TRBJ2-6; a possible D gene is TRBD2 (6 bases). CDR1 is SGHNT and CDR2 is YENEEA in the germline V gene. V lost 3 bases and J 10 bases, leaving 16 bases between the germline ends. CDR3 length: 15 amino acids. This CDR3 is CASSFYRDGGNVLTF. The CDR3 DNA follows: TGTGCCAGCAGCTTTTACCGGGACGGGGGAAACGTCCTGACTTTC. The whole variable domain, filled in from reference TRBV11-3 and TRBJ2-6, reads EAGVVQSPRYKIIEKKQPVAFWCNPISGHNTLYWYLQNLGQGPELLIRYENEEAVDDSQLPKDRFSAERLKGVDSTLKIQPAELGDSAVYLCASSFYRDGGNVLTFGAGSRLTVL.

V and J are TRBV19 and TRBJ2-3; D possibly corresponds to TRBD2 (5 bases). Trimming left V 6 bases short and J 0 bases short, with 13 bases between. Looked up from germline, CDR1 is LNHDA and CDR2 is SQIVND (reference sequence). The CDR3 has 15 amino acids. The CDR3, as DNA: TGTGCCAGTAGCCCCGGGATTTCTAGCACAGATACGCAGTATTTT. It translates to CASSPGISSTDTQYF.

This clone appeared once. This sequence joins TRBV6-2 or TRBV6-3 and TRBJ2-1, with 7 bases that match TRBD2. This CDR3 region has 13 residues. Germline V gives CDR1 MNHEY, CDR2 SVGEGT. The J segment lost 8 bases and the V segment lost 5 bases, leaving 6 bases of the junction unmatched. CDR3 region: CASSRDYSDEQFF. The CDR3 coding sequence is TGTGCCAGCAGTCGGGACTATAGCGATGAGCAGTTCTTC.

This clone appeared once. This chain links TRBV9 with TRBJ2-5; 11 bases are shared with TRBD1. With V trimmed by 4 bases and J by 7 bases, 6 bases remained unmatched. Germline V gene sequence: CDR1 SGDLS, CDR2 YYNGEE. This CDR3 region has 14 residues. The CDR3 nucleotides read TGTGCCAGCAGCTCGTCGGGACAGGGGGGGACCCAGTACTTC. Translated: CASSSSGQGGTQYF.

The J gene is TRBJ2-1, the V gene TRBV5-6; D is perhaps TRBD2 (6 bases). Germline V gene data show CDR1 as SGHDT and CDR2 as YYEEEE. The CDR3 is 12 residues long. V dropped 5 bases and J dropped 9 bases, with 12 bases sitting between them. CDR3 nucleotides: TGTGCCAGCAGTTTTCTAGCGAGTGAGCAGTTCTTC. Its protein product is CASSFLASEQFF.

The chain employs TRBV9 and TRBJ2-1; 10 bases fit TRBD1. Germline CDR1 and CDR2: SGDLS and YYNGEE. With 0 bases clipped from V and 15 bases from J, the junction kept 6 bases outside the gene matches. The CDR3 totals 13 residues. CDR3 amino acids: CASSVVGTGVAFF. DNA of the CDR3: TGTGCCAGCAGCGTAGTTGGGACAGGGGTGGCGTTCTTC.

The chain has TRBV6-5 and TRBJ2-1, with TRBD2 matching 11 bases. Per germline, CDR1 MNHEY and CDR2 SVGAGI. The CDR3 has 16 residues. V lost 4 bases to trimming and J lost 7 bases; unmatched junction nucleotides: 9. CDR3 residues: CASSSLTSGSSNEQFF. DNA of the CDR3: TGTGCCAGCAGTTCGCTTACTAGCGGGAGCTCTAATGAGCAGTTCTTC.

CDR3 DNA sequence: TGCGCCAGCGGTCGGGACAGGGCGGACACTGAAGCTTTCTTT. Amino acids: CASGRDRADTEAFF. V gene TRBV4-3 combines with J gene TRBJ1-1, with 9 bases that match TRBD1. This CDR3 is 14 amino acids long. V dropped 8 bases and J dropped 3; count of bases not matched to a gene: 7. The germline gives CDR1 LGHNA, CDR2 YSLEER.

The chain has TRBV5-5 and TRBJ1-1; D gene unclear. This CDR3 is built from 14 residues. Germline V gene lookup returns CDR1 SGHKS and CDR2 YYEKEE (reference sequence). Trimming took 4 bases from V and 0 from J, leaving 10 bases between them. In DNA form, the CDR3 reads TGTGCCAGCAGCGAGTCCCGAGTGAACACTGAAGCTTTCTTT. Its translation: CASSESRVNTEAFF.

The V gene is TRBV2, the J gene TRBJ2-2; D perhaps matches TRBD1 (5 bases). The germline gives CDR1 SNHLY, CDR2 FYNNEI. This CDR3 is 16 amino acids long. V was pared by 3 bases and J by 2 bases, with 13 bases between. Here the CDR3 reads CASSEARGFNTGELFF. CDR3 nucleotide sequence: TGTGCCAGCAGTGAGGCAAGGGGTTTTAACACCGGGGAGCTGTTTTTT.

V usage is TRBV5-4 and J usage is TRBJ1-2; 7 bases match TRBD1. Losses at the gene ends were 2 bases for V and 7 bases for J; bases not matched to a gene: 11. The CDR3 spans 15 residues. Germline V CDR1 and CDR2: SGHNT, YYREEE (reference sequence). CDR3 in amino acids: CASSLATKTGIGYTF. Written as DNA, the CDR3 is TGTGCCAGCAGCTTAGCGACCAAGACAGGGATTGGCTACACCTTC.

The rearrangement joins TRBV2 to TRBJ1-5; D may be TRBD1 (6 bases). CDR1 and CDR2 (germline): SNHLY, FYNNEI. The CDR3 contains 14 residues. V was cut by 3 bases and J by 5 bases, with 11 bases left in between. CDR3: CASSDGTQYQPQHF. The DNA of the CDR3 is TGTGCCAGCAGTGATGGGACACAGTATCAGCCCCAGCATTTT.

This sequence joins TRBV6-5 and TRBJ1-1, with 7 positions matching TRBD1. Losses at the gene ends were 7 bases for V and 1 base for J; bases not matched to a gene: 9. The length of the CDR3 is 15 residues. Germline V CDR1 and CDR2: MNHEY, SVGAGI. The CDR3 here is CASTQIDRANTEAFF. The CDR3 DNA sequence: TGTGCCAGCACCCAGATAGACAGGGCGAACACTGAAGCTTTCTTT.